This is a list of T cell receptor beta chains from one sample in a study of early stage breast cancer tumors. The repertoire was sequenced with immunoSEQ multiplex PCR; TCRdb's copy has only in-frame clones and lacks some. The sample holds tens of thousands of clones, 90% to 95% seen once. Sequencing was performed on blood. The receptors originated from a person between 70 and 80 years old with breast cancer. The CDR3 runs from the conserved cysteine through the conserved F or W. A D gene is named only where the DNA matches it firmly.

V gene	J gene	D gene	CDR3 DNA	CDR3 protein
TRBV9	TRBJ1-4	TRBD1	TGTGCCAGCAGCGTGTCGGGACAGAGTAATGAAAAACTGTTTTTT	CASSVSGQSNEKLFF
TRBV6-6	TRBJ1-5	-	TGTGCCAGCAGGCTCCGACAGGACTTCAATCAGCCCCAGCATTTT	CASRLRQDFNQPQHF
TRBV5-4	TRBJ2-1	-	TGTGCCAGCAGCCCGGACAGCGTTTTGGGCAATGAGCAGTTCTTC	CASSPDSVLGNEQFF
TRBV19	TRBJ2-5	-	TGTGCCAGTCGTCCAAGGGGCAAAGAGACCCAGTACTTC	CASRPRGKETQYF
TRBV5-1	TRBJ1-2	-	TGCGCCAGCAGCCACGGGACTAGGCAATATGGCTACACCTTC	CASSHGTRQYGYTF
TRBV7-9	TRBJ2-7	-	TGTGCCAGCAGCATGACAGACTCCGAGCAGTACTTC	CASSMTDSEQYF
TRBV7-9	TRBJ1-1	-	TGTGCCAGCTACCCCGGGGGGGGGAACACTGAAGCTTTCTTT	CASYPGGGNTEAFF
TRBV21-1	TRBJ1-5	-	TGTGCCAGCAGCAAAGAAGCAGACAGGGGTCTAAATCAGCCCCAGCATTTT	CASSKEADRGLNQPQHF
TRBV4-1	TRBJ2-2	-	TGCGCCAGCAGCCAGAGGGAGAGAAACACCGGGGAGCTGTTTTTT	CASSQRERNTGELFF
TRBV15	TRBJ1-3	TRBD1	TGTGCCACCAGCAGAGATTCCGGGACAGCCATCTTGTACGACTCTGGAAACACCATATATTTT	CATSRDSGTAILYDSGNTIYF
TRBV6-1	TRBJ2-3	-	TGTGCCAGCAGTTCCTACAGGATTGAAACAGATACGCAGTATTTT	CASSSYRIETDTQYF
TRBV28	TRBJ1-5	TRBD1	TGTGCCAGCAGTTCACCCGGACAGGGGGCCCGTCAGCCCCAGCATTTT	CASSSPGQGARQPQHF
TRBV5-1	TRBJ1-1	TRBD1	TGCGCCAGCAGCTTTTGGAGGGGGCAGAAAAACACTGAAGCTTTCTTT	CASSFWRGQKNTEAFF
TRBV7-6	TRBJ2-1	TRBD2	TGTGCCAGCAGCTTAGGAGTAGCGGGGGACAATGAGCAGTTCTTC	CASSLGVAGDNEQFF
TRBV7-9	TRBJ1-1	-	TGTGCCAGCAGCTTACCCCAAACCGGGGGGAGTACTGAAGCTTTCTTT	CASSLPQTGGSTEAFF
TRBV30	TRBJ2-5	TRBD2	TGTGCCTGGGTAGGGACTAGCGACCGCGAGACCCAGTACTTC	CAWVGTSDRETQYF
TRBV5-4	TRBJ2-5	TRBD2	TGTGCCAGCAGCTTGGCCTTAGGGAGCGGGGGGGAGACCCAGTACTTC	CASSLALGSGGETQYF